Listed below are T cell receptor beta chains from one sample, sequenced in a study of shared clonotypes between healthy human individuals. This table comes from immunoSEQ multiplex PCR, and its TCRdb copy is limited to in-frame clones, with some not included. The sample consists of 1.5 million to 2.5 million clones, approximately 94% of them appearing once. Sequenced input: naive CD8+ T cells sorted from blood. The origin of the receptors is a man aged 18 to 30 in good health. Both conserved end residues are part of each CDR3. D genes are given only for firm matches. Not all rows give a size; the values are once, few, many and, for expanded clones, a class.

clone size	D gene	V gene	J gene	CDR3 DNA	CDR3 protein
.	TRBD2	TRBV7-6	TRBJ2-1	TGTGCCAGCAGCTTAAGGCAGCGGGACTCCCCAAGCTCCTACAATGAGCAGTTCTTC	CASSLRQRDSPSSYNEQFF
.	.	TRBV7-8	TRBJ2-7	TGTGCCAGCAGCTTAGAACTAACAAACTACGAGCAGTACTTC	CASSLELTNYEQYF
once	TRBD2	TRBV7-2	TRBJ2-7	TGTGCCAGCAGCCTAAAGGGACTAGCGGGAGGAAGCGAGCAGTACTTC	CASSLKGLAGGSEQYF
.	TRBD2	TRBV30	TRBJ2-5	TGTGCCTGGAGTCAGCTAGCGGGAGGAGGGGAGACCCAGTACTTC	CAWSQLAGGGETQYF
.	TRBD2	TRBV5-1	TRBJ2-2	TGCGCCATCAGGGACTATCCGAACACCGGGGAGCTGTTTTTT	CAIRDYPNTGELFF
.	TRBD1	TRBV7-9	TRBJ2-1	TGTGCCAGCAGCCCTAGGACAGGGGAGTCCCCCTTTCACAATGAGCAGTTCTTC	CASSPRTGESPFHNEQFF
.	TRBD1	TRBV28	TRBJ1-2	TGTGCCAGCAGTTCACGGGCGGGACAGGGGCATGGCTACACCTTC	CASSSRAGQGHGYTF
few	.	TRBV4-1	TRBJ1-5	TGCGCCAGCAGGATAGCCACTGGGGCAAATCAGCCCCAGCATTTT	CASRIATGANQPQHF
.	.	TRBV7-9	TRBJ1-2	TGTGCCAGCAGCTTAGAGGCCTATGGCTACACCTTC	CASSLEAYGYTF
.	TRBD1	TRBV13	TRBJ2-1	TGTGCCAGCAGCTTCCGGACAGGGCGTCACAATGAGCAGTTCTTC	CASSFRTGRHNEQFF
.	.	TRBV7-9	TRBJ2-1	TGTGCCAGCAGCTTAGCGTATTCCTACAATGAGCAGTTCTTC	CASSLAYSYNEQFF
.	.	TRBV25-1	TRBJ1-1	TGTGCCAGCAGTGACGAGGGTGCTGAAGCTTTCTTT	CASSDEGAEAFF
.	.	TRBV27	TRBJ2-7	TGTGCCAGCAGTTCACTGAACTCCTACGAGCAGTACTTC	CASSSLNSYEQYF
.	TRBD1	TRBV9	TRBJ2-1	TGTGCCAGCAGCGTAGAGGGACAGGGCCACAATGAGCAGTTCTTC	CASSVEGQGHNEQFF
.	.	TRBV6-5	TRBJ2-7	TGTGCCAGCAGTTTCGGGGCCCCCTCTGGCGAGCAGTACTTC	CASSFGAPSGEQYF
.	.	TRBV6-4	TRBJ2-1	TGTGCCAGCAGTGACTCGGCGGCCCACGAGCAGTTCTTC	CASSDSAAHEQFF
.	.	TRBV9	TRBJ1-4	TGTGCCAGCAGCGTAGCTTGGGGGGGAGGTGAAAAACTGTTTTTT	CASSVAWGGGEKLFF
.	TRBD2	TRBV14	TRBJ2-1	TGTGCCAGCAGCCACCCACGGGCGGGAGGGGCGAATGAGCAGTTCTTC	CASSHPRAGGANEQFF
.	.	TRBV5-4	TRBJ2-2	TGTGCCAGCAGCCGTAGCACTAGTGCCGGGGAGCTGTTTTTT	CASSRSTSAGELFF
few	.	TRBV28	TRBJ1-2	TGTGCCAGCAGTTTGGGGGACGGCTACACCTTC	CASSLGDGYTF
once	TRBD2	TRBV4-1	TRBJ2-1	TGCGCCAGCAGCCAATCAGGACTAGCGACTTACAATGAGCAGTTCTTC	CASSQSGLATYNEQFF
.	.	TRBV6-1	TRBJ2-3	TGTGCCAGCAGCCGGGTGGGCATACCCACAGATACGCAGTATTTT	CASSRVGIPTDTQYF
.	.	TRBV2	TRBJ2-5	TGTGCCAGCAGTGTTAGTAGCCTACGGGAGACCCAGTACTTC	CASSVSSLRETQYF
.	TRBD2	TRBV29-1	TRBJ2-2	TGCAGCGTTGAAGATCCGTGGGACCGGGGACTAGCGGGAGGGCGGAGCACCGGGGAGCTGTTTTTT	CSVEDPWDRGLAGGRSTGELFF
.	TRBD2	TRBV2	TRBJ2-3	TGTGCCAGCAGTGAGTCCCTAGCGGGGGAAACAGATACGCAGTATTTT	CASSESLAGETDTQYF
once	.	TRBV7-8	TRBJ1-2	TGTGCCAGCAGCTTAGCGGCAGATAGTACCGGCTACACCTTC	CASSLAADSTGYTF
.	.	TRBV11-2	TRBJ2-7	TGTGCCAGCAGCTCGAGGACAGTCTACGAGCAGTACTTC	CASSSRTVYEQYF
.	.	TRBV6-5	TRBJ2-3	TGTGCCAGCAGTTACCCAGCAAGCGGCGCAGATACGCAGTATTTT	CASSYPASGADTQYF
once	.	TRBV7-2	TRBJ2-1	TGTGCCAGCAGCTCCCTGGAGGGCCCCGCCCAATACAATGAGCAGTTCTTC	CASSSLEGPAQYNEQFF
.	.	TRBV11-3	TRBJ2-1	TGTGCCAGCAGCTTGACCGATGAGCAGTTCTTC	CASSLTDEQFF
.	.	TRBV6-6	TRBJ1-4	TGTGCCAGCAGCCTCGAGGGCAGATTTGAAAAACTGTTTTTT	CASSLEGRFEKLFF
.	.	TRBV27	TRBJ2-7	TGTGCCAGCAGTTTCGGAGAAACACCCTACGAGCAGTACTTC	CASSFGETPYEQYF
.	.	TRBV7-2	TRBJ1-1	TGTGCCAGCAGCTTAGTGGGTTGGGGGAGCACTGAAGCTTTCTTT	CASSLVGWGSTEAFF
.	.	TRBV5-6	TRBJ2-1	TGTGCCAGCAGCTTAGAATTGGACAGCACGTACAATGAGCAGTTCTTC	CASSLELDSTYNEQFF
.	.	TRBV18	TRBJ2-7	TGTGCCAGCTCACCAGATCCCGGGACAACCTACGAGCAGTACTTC	CASSPDPGTTYEQYF
once	.	TRBV25-1	TRBJ1-6	TGTGCCACCTCAGGGTTGGGGTCACCCCTCCACTTT	CATSGLGSPLHF
.	TRBD2	TRBV4-2	TRBJ2-7	TGTGCCAGCAGCCAAGAGGGGGGACTAGCGCCCTCCGAGCAGTACTTC	CASSQEGGLAPSEQYF
.	.	TRBV29-1	TRBJ2-7	TGCAGCGTTGACCATGGGACTTACTCCGAGCAGTACTTC	CSVDHGTYSEQYF
few	.	TRBV4-2	TRBJ1-1	TGTGCCAGCAGCCCCCGGGACGGCAACACTGAAGCTTTCTTT	CASSPRDGNTEAFF
.	TRBD1	TRBV4-1	TRBJ1-1	TGCGCCAGCAGCCAAGATTCGACAGGGTGGACTGAAGCTTTCTTT	CASSQDSTGWTEAFF
.	TRBD2	TRBV10-1	TRBJ2-1	TGCGCCAGCAGTGCCGGTGGTAGCGGGAGTAGGAATGAGCAGTTCTTC	CASSAGGSGSRNEQFF
.	.	TRBV7-9	TRBJ2-2	TGTGCCAGGGGGACACATACCGGGGAGCTGTTTTTT	CARGTHTGELFF
.	.	TRBV5-1	TRBJ1-5	TGCGCCAGCTTAAGGGGGGAGGGTCAGCCCCAGCATTTT	CASLRGEGQPQHF
.	.	TRBV9	TRBJ2-7	TGTGCCAGCAGCGTCGACGTCGGCAGCCTCTACGAGCAGTACTTC	CASSVDVGSLYEQYF
.	.	TRBV30	TRBJ2-1	TGTGCCTGGAGTGTAGCGATAGCCAATGAGCAGTTCTTC	CAWSVAIANEQFF
.	.	TRBV18	TRBJ2-7	TGTGCCAGCTCACCGGCCGGGTATAAGGTATACGAGCAGTACTTC	CASSPAGYKVYEQYF
.	.	TRBV7-9	TRBJ2-5	TGTGCCAGCGCCCAGGTGGAGACCCAGTACTTC	CASAQVETQYF
.	TRBD1	TRBV15	TRBJ2-7	TGTGCCACCAGCAGAGATGTATGGGTAACAGGGGTGGACGAGCAGTACTTC	CATSRDVWVTGVDEQYF
.	.	TRBV6-5	TRBJ1-6	TGTGCCAGCAGTTACCTACAGGGTTTCTATAATTCACCCCTCCACTTT	CASSYLQGFYNSPLHF
.	TRBD1	TRBV28	TRBJ1-6	TGTGCCAGCAGTCTCCTGACAGGGACGGGTTCACCCCTCCACTTT	CASSLLTGTGSPLHF
.	.	TRBV19	TRBJ1-5	TGTGCCAGTAGTACGGACAGCTCAAGCAATCAGCCCCAGCATTTT	CASSTDSSSNQPQHF
.	.	TRBV7-9	TRBJ2-7	TGTGCCAGCAGTTCCCCTCCGGACGGGTTCTACGAGCAGTACTTC	CASSSPPDGFYEQYF
.	TRBD2	TRBV14	TRBJ2-3	TGTGCCAGCAGCCAAGTGGGGACTAGCGCAGATACGCAGTATTTT	CASSQVGTSADTQYF
.	TRBD2	TRBV9	TRBJ2-7	TGTGCCAGCAGCGTAGGCGGGACTAGCGGGGGATCCTACGAGCAGTACTTC	CASSVGGTSGGSYEQYF
once	.	TRBV7-9	TRBJ1-4	TGTGCCAGCAGCCCCGGGGAAAAACTGTTTTTT	CASSPGEKLFF
.	TRBD1	TRBV28	TRBJ2-7	TGTGCCAGCAGTTTGACAGGGGGCTACGAGCAGTACTTC	CASSLTGGYEQYF